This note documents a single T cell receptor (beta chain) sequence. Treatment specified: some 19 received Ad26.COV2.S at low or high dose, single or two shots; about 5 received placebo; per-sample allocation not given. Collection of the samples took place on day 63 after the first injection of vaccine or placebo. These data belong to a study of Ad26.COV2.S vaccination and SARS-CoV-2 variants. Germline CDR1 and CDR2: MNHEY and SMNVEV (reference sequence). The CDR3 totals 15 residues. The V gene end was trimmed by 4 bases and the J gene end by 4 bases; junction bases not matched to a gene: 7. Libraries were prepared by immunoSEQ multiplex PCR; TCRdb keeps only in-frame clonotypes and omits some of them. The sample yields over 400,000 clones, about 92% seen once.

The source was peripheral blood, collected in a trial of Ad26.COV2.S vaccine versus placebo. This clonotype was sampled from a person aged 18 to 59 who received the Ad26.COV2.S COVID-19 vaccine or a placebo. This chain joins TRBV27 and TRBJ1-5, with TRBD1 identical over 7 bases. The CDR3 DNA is TGTGCCAGCAGTTCGCGGGACAGACCTAATCAGCCCCAGCATTTT. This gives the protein CASSSRDRPNQPQHF.